The clone carrying this TCR beta chain has ten or more counts. The antigen is not known. This entry is derived from a study of molecular identifiers for immune sequencing clone quantification. The study's findings and limits: Researchers reportedly could pick up spiked Jurkat TCR RNA from one cell mixed into 1 million or so naive cells. Clones above 20 RNA copies contained over 98% of effector molecules and under 1% of naive molecules.

Generation of bulk TCR libraries relied on previously described methods and listed TCR primers. TCRdb fed the PCR reads into MiXCR, producing one record per CDR3 protein. The table lists about 330,000 distinct CDR3 sequences, about 22% of them singletons. The authors gated naive CD8 T cells as CD8+CD4-CCR7+CD45RA+ for sorting. V shed 5 bases and J 4 bases; nucleotides not matched to a gene: 9. CDR3 size: 17 residues. Germline assignment: CDR1 SGHVS and CDR2 FQNEAQ. The sequence derives from a human donor in good health. Some libraries in this study had Jurkat cell RNA spiked in. V is TRBV7-8 and J is TRBJ2-7, with TRBD2 matching 15 bases. The sequenced sample consisted of naive CD8+ T cells from blood, with Jurkat cell RNA spiked in. Sample subset: FACS-sorted CD8+CD4-CCR7+CD45RA+ naive T cells. The CDR3 here is CASSPRGTSGGKYEQYF. The CDR3 coding sequence is TGTGCCAGCAGCCCGAGAGGGACTAGCGGGGGGAAATACGAGCAGTACTTC.